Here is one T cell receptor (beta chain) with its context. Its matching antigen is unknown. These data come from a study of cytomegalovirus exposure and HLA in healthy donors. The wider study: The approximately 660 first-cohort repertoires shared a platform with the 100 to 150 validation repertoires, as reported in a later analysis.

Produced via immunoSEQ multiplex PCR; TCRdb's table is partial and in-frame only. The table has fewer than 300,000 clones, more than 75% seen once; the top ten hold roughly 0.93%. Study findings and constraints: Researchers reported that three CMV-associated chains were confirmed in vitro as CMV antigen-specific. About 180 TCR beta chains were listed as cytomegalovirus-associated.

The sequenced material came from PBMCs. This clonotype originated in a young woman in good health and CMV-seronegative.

Here the CDR3 DNA reads TGTGCCAGCTCAGCTTTATTGGGGAGGGAGCTGGGGAATGAGCAGTTCTTC. It specifies CASSALLGRELGNEQFF. The genes are TRBV4-2 and TRBJ2-1; 7 positions match TRBD2. CDR3 length: 17 amino acids. Germline CDR1 reads LGHNA; CDR2 reads YNFKEQ. The V segment lost 8 bases and the J segment 7 bases; nucleotides outside the gene matches: 20.